These 14 T cell receptor beta chains were all obtained from the same sample, sequenced in a study of early T cells in non-severe SARS-CoV-2 infection. TCRdb itself ran the 5' RACE reads through MiXCR, one entry per CDR3 protein. This sample has tens of thousands of distinct CDR3 sequences, with approximately 13% found just once. Sequenced sample: whole blood. The origin of the receptors is an adult who was a healthcare worker with PCR-confirmed SARS-CoV-2 infection or an uninfected control (not recorded which).

Ten or more counts support this clonotype. This chain uses TRBV20-1 with TRBJ1-2; 7 bases line up with TRBD1. In germline, CDR1 is DFQATT, CDR2 SNEGSKA (reference sequence). The length of the CDR3 is 11 residues. The J segment lost 7 bases and the V segment lost 4 bases, leaving 3 bases of the junction unmatched. The CDR3 protein is CSAKRDSGYTF. The CDR3, as DNA: TGCAGTGCTAAACGGGACAGTGGCTACACCTTC.

This clonotype was counted only a few times. The chain has TRBV28 and TRBJ1-2; D is undetermined. From germline, CDR1 is MDHEN and CDR2 SYDVKM. V lost 7 bases to trimming and J lost 4 bases, with 10 bases between them. CDR3 length: 12 amino acids. DNA for the CDR3: TGTGCCAGCAACGGGTTCCTCTATGGCTACACCTTC. This sequence encodes CASNGFLYGYTF.

There are many counts of this clonotype. J is TRBJ2-1 and V is TRBV29-1, with a weak D call TRBD1 (6 bases). Germline-derived CDR1 and CDR2 are SQVTM and ANQGSEA. V lost 4 bases and J 15 bases, leaving 13 bases between the germline ends. There are 10 residues in the CDR3. The CDR3: CSVGQARRFF. DNA for the CDR3: TGCAGCGTTGGACAGGCGCGGAGGTTCTTC.

This clonotype was counted at least ten times. The chain is built from TRBV5-1 and TRBJ2-1, with D possibly TRBD2 on 6 matching bases. This CDR3 spans 15 amino acids. The V end was cut by 0 bases, the J end by 0 bases, with 7 bases between. The germline gives CDR1 SGHRS, CDR2 YFSETQ. In DNA, the CDR3 is TGCGCCAGCAGCTTGGTCGGGAGCTCCTACAATGAGCAGTTCTTC. This sequence encodes CASSLVGSSYNEQFF.

In its sample, this clonotype was seen a few times. The chain carries TRBV2 and TRBJ1-1; possibly TRBD1 for D (6 bases). The CDR3 is 15 amino acids. Trimming removed 6 bases at V and 4 bases at J, with 18 bases between. Germline V gene lookup returns CDR1 SNHLY and CDR2 FYNNEI. The CDR3 DNA reads as TGTGCCAGCAGGAACGCAGGGGTGGAGGGCACTGAAGCTTTCTTT. This codes for CASRNAGVEGTEAFF.

Ten or more counts support this clonotype. The chain employs TRBV27 and TRBJ2-1; TRBD2 matches at 9 bases. Germline loops: CDR1 MNHEY, CDR2 SMNVEV (reference sequence). There are 14 residues in the CDR3. J gave up 6 bases and V 6 bases, and 6 bases lay outside the gene matches. The CDR3 spells CASSHSGSFNEQFF. The CDR3 DNA follows: TGTGCCAGCAGCCATAGCGGGAGTTTCAATGAGCAGTTCTTC.

The V and J genes are TRBV12-3 or TRBV12-4 and TRBJ1-4; 7 nucleotides line up with TRBD1. This CDR3 region has 13 residues. J gave up 15 bases and V 3 bases, and 10 bases lay outside the gene matches. The CDR3 loop reads CASSFLAGQSVFF. The CDR3 DNA sequence: TGTGCCAGCAGTTTTTTGGCGGGACAGTCGGTGTTTTTT.

The chain combines TRBV11-1 with TRBJ2-1; 10 bases are a match to TRBD2. Unmatched junction bases numbered 5, after V lost 5 bases and J lost 1 base. This CDR3 contains 16 residues. From germline, CDR1 is SGHAT and CDR2 FQDESV (reference sequence). The CDR3 coding sequence is TGTGCCAGCAGCCCGGGGACTAGCGTTTCCTACAATGAGCAGTTCTTC. This translates into CASSPGTSVSYNEQFF. The whole variable domain, filled in from reference TRBV11-1 and TRBJ2-1, reads EAEVAQSPRYKITEKSQAVAFWCDPISGHATLYWYRQILGQGPELLVQFQDESVVDDSQLPKDRFSAERLKGVDSTLKIQPAELGDSAMYLCASSPGTSVSYNEQFFGPGTRLTVL.

This sequence joins TRBV20-1 and TRBJ1-1, with D maybe TRBD1 (5 bases). Trimming left V 4 bases short and J 0 bases short, with 18 bases between. This CDR3 has 16 residues. Looked up from germline, CDR1 is DFQATT and CDR2 is SNEGSKA (reference sequence). CDR3 protein: CSAKRPGRTVNTEAFF. CDR3 in DNA: TGCAGTGCTAAACGTCCGGGACGGACGGTGAACACTGAAGCTTTCTTT.

This clonotype has more than one count but fewer than ten. CDR3 region: CSARDQGRIVTAFF. The CDR3 DNA sequence: TGCAGTGCTAGAGATCAGGGGCGCATTGTTACAGCTTTCTTT. The V call is TRBV20-1, the J call TRBJ1-1; D might be TRBD1 (6 bases). Germline V gene lookup returns CDR1 DFQATT and CDR2 SNEGSKA (reference sequence). Trimming left V 0 bases short and J 10 bases short, with 18 bases between. The CDR3 contains 14 residues.

Many counts were recorded for this clonotype. The chain joins TRBV24-1 to TRBJ2-6; D tentatively fits TRBD1 or TRBD2 (5 bases each). Germline loops: CDR1 KGHDR, CDR2 SFDVKD. The V end was cut by 4 bases, the J end by 0 bases, with 15 bases between. This CDR3 region has 18 residues. The CDR3 is CATSDSGPLPSGANVLTF. CDR3 in DNA: TGTGCCACCAGTGACTCGGGACCGCTACCCTCTGGGGCCAACGTCCTGACTTTC.

This clonotype appeared once. The V and J genes are TRBV7-2 and TRBJ2-7, with a weak D call TRBD1 (6 bases). This CDR3 comprises 15 residues. Trimming took off 5 bases at V and 4 bases at J, with 18 bases between the two ends. Germline CDR1 and CDR2: SGHTA and FQGNSA. Here the CDR3 DNA reads TGTGCCAGCAGCGTGGGCCCGTCAGGGGAGTACGAGCAGTACTTC. Protein product: CASSVGPSGEYEQYF.

The rearrangement links TRBV6-1 to TRBJ1-3; D gene ambiguous. Per the germline V gene, CDR1 is MNHNS and CDR2 is SASEGT. The CDR3 has 16 amino acids. V lost 3 bases and J 8 bases, leaving 20 bases between the germline ends. The CDR3 loop is CASSEILRPVGDTIYF. Written as DNA, the CDR3 is TGTGCCAGCAGTGAGATCCTACGCCCCGTCGGGGACACCATATATTTT.

J is TRBJ2-7 and V is TRBV11-2, with D perhaps TRBD2 (5 bases). Germline-derived CDR1 and CDR2 are SGHAT and FQNNGV. Trimming took off 0 bases at V and 7 bases at J, with 19 bases between the two ends. The CDR3 runs 16 residues. The CDR3 coding sequence is TGTGCCAGCAGCTTAGATTTGGCCTATCGGGGAGAGGAGCAGTACTTC. Translating gives CASSLDLAYRGEEQYF.